This note documents a single T cell receptor beta chain sequence. Antigen unknown. Researchers ran the PCR with 60 Vbeta and 13 Jbeta primers. Profiling relied on immunoSEQ multiplex PCR, and the TCRdb table lists in-frame clones only, not all of them. The table records 110,000 to 150,000 clones, around 79% of them present only once. J was trimmed by 5 bases and V by 5 bases; bases with no gene match: 11. The CDR3 runs 17 residues. CDR1 and CDR2 (germline): SGHAT, FQNNGV. This sample stems from a study of cytomegalovirus exposure and HLA in healthy donors. Findings and limits, study-wide: In a later analysis, at a false discovery rate of 0.05, 16,951 TCR beta sequences matched HLA alleles. TCR beta V- and J-gene trimming, according to a later analysis, was linked to a missense DCLRE1C variant. In most subjects, TCR beta sequences reportedly gave accurate predictions of HLA-A and HLA-B alleles. Available immune exposure information covered CMV serostatus only.

Sequences were obtained from PBMCs. The origin of this receptor is a male donor in good health and CMV-seronegative. The chain combines TRBV11-2 with TRBJ2-3; 12 nucleotides align to TRBD2. CDR3 sequence reads: CASSQNLAGGPGDTQYF. DNA of the CDR3: TGTGCCAGCAGCCAAAATCTAGCGGGAGGGCCCGGAGATACGCAGTATTTT.